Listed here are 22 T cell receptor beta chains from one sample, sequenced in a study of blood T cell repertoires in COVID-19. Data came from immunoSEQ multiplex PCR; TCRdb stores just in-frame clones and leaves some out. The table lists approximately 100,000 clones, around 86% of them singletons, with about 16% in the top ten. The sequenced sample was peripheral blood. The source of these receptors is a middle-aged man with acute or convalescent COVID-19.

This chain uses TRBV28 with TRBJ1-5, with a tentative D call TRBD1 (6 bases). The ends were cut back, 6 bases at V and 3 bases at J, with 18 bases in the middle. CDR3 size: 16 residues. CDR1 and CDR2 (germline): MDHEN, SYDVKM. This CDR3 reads CASSHTRGSSNQPQHF. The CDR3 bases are TGTGCCAGCAGCCATACCAGGGGTAGCTCCAATCAGCCCCAGCATTTT.

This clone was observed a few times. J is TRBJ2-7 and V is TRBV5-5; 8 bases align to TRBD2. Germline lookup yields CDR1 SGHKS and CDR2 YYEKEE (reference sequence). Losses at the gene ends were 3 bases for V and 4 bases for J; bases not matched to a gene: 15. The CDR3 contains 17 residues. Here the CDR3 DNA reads TGTGCCAGCAGCTACCTCGCTTCCGGGACTAGTTCTTACGAGCAGTACTTC. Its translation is CASSYLASGTSSYEQYF.

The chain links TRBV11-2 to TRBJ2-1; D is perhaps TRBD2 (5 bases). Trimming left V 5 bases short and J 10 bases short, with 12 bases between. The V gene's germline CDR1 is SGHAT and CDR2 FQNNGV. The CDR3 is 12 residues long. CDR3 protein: CASSSGLLEQFF. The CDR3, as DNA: TGTGCCAGCAGCAGCGGACTCCTCGAGCAGTTCTTC.

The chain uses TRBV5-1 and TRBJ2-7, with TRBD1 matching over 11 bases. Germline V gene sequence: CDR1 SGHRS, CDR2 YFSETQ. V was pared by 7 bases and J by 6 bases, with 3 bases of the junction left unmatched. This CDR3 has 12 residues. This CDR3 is CASGQGAGEQYF. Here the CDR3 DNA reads TGCGCCAGCGGACAGGGGGCGGGCGAGCAGTACTTC.

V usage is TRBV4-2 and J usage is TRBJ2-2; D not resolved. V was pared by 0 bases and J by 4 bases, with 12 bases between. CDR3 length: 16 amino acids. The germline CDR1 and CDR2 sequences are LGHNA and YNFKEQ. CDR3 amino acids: CASSQDHPSRTGELFF. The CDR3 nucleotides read TGTGCCAGCAGCCAAGATCACCCGAGCCGCACCGGGGAGCTGTTTTTT.

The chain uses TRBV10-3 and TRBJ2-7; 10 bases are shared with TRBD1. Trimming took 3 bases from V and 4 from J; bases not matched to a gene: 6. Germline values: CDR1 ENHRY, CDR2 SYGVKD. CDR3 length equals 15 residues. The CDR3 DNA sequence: TGTGCCATCAGTGATCCCGGGACAGGGGTTTACGAGCAGTACTTC. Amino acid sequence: CAISDPGTGVYEQYF.

The CDR3 coding sequence is TGTGCCAGCAGTTCAGCAGGGGTTTCTGAAAAACTGTTTTTT. This translates into CASSSAGVSEKLFF. The V and J genes are TRBV27 and TRBJ1-4, with D tentatively TRBD1 (6 bases). In germline, CDR1 is MNHEY, CDR2 SMNVEV (reference sequence). Trimming took 4 bases from V and 7 from J, leaving 13 bases between them. The CDR3 loop spans 14 amino acids.

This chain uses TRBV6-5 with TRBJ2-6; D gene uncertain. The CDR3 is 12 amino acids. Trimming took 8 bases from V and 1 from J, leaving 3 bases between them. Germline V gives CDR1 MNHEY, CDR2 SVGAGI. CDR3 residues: CASRSGANVLTF. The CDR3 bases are TGTGCCAGCCGGTCTGGGGCCAACGTCCTGACTTTC.

The CDR3 DNA follows: TGTGCCAGCAGCAAAGGACTAGCGGGAGTCTATAGCCACGAGCAGTACTTC. Amino acid sequence: CASSKGLAGVYSHEQYF. The V and J genes are TRBV9 and TRBJ2-7, with TRBD2 matching 13 bases. V gave up 4 bases and J gave up 5 bases; unmatched junction bases: 12. The length of the CDR3 is 17 residues. The germline V gene encodes CDR1 SGDLS and CDR2 YYNGEE.

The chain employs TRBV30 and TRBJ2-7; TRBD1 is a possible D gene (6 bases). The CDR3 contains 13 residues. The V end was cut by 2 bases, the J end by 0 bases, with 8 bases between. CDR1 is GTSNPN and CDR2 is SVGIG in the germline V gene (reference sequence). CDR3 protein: CAWSWGRSYEQYF. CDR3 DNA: TGTGCCTGGAGTTGGGGGCGCTCCTACGAGCAGTACTTC. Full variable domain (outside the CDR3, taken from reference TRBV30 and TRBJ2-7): SQTIHQWPATLVQPVGSPLSLECTVEGTSNPNLYWYRQAAGRGLQLLFYSVGIGQISSEVPQNLSASRPQDRQFILSSKKLLLSDSGFYLCAWSWGRSYEQYFGPGTRLTVT.

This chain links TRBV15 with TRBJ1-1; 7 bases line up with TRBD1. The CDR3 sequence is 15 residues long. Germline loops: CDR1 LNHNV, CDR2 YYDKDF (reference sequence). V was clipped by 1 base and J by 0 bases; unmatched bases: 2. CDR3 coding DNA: TGTGCCACCAGCAGAGCGGGACAGCTGAACACTGAAGCTTTCTTT. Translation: CATSRAGQLNTEAFF.

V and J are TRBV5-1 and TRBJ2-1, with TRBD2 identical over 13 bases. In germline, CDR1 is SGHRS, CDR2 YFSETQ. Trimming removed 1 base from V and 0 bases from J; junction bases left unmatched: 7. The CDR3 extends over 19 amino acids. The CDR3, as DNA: TGCGCCAGCAGCTTGTCGGGACTAGCGGGGTTAAGCTCCTACAATGAGCAGTTCTTC. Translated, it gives CASSLSGLAGLSSYNEQFF.

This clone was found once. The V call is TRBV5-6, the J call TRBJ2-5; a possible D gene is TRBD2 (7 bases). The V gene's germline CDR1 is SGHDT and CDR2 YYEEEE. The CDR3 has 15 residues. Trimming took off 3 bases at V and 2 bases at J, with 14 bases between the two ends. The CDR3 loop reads CASSWGGRRQETQYF. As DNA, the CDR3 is TGTGCCAGCAGCTGGGGGGGCCGTAGACAAGAGACCCAGTACTTC. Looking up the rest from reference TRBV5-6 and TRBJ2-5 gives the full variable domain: DAGVTQSPTHLIKTRGQQVTLRCSPKSGHDTVSWYQQALGQGPQFIFQYYEEEERQRGNFPDRFSGHQFPNYSSELNVNALLLGDSALYLCASSWGGRRQETQYFGPGTRLLVL.

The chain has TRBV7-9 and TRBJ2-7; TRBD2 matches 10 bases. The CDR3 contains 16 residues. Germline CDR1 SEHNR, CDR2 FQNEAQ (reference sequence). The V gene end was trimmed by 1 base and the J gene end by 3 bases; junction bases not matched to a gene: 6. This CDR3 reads CASSLELAGRLYEQYF. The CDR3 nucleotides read TGTGCCAGCAGCTTAGAACTAGCGGGACGCCTCTACGAGCAGTACTTC.

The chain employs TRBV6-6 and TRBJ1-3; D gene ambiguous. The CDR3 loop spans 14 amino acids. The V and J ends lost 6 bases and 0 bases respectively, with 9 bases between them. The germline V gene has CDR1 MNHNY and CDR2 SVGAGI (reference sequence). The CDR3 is CASSPWASGNTIYF. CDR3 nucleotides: TGTGCCAGCAGCCCCTGGGCCTCTGGAAACACCATATATTTT.

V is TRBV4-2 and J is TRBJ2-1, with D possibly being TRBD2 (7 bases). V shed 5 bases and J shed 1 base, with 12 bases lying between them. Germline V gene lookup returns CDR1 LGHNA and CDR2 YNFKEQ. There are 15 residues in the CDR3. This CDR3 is CASSRRGPSYNEQFF. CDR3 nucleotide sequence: TGTGCCAGCAGCAGGCGGGGGCCTTCCTACAATGAGCAGTTCTTC.

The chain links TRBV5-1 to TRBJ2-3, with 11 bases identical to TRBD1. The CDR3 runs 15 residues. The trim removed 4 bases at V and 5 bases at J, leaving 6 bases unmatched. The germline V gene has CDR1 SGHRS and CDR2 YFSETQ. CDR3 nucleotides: TGCGCCAGCAGCCCGGACAGGGGGCGCATAGATACGCAGTATTTT. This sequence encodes CASSPDRGRIDTQYF.

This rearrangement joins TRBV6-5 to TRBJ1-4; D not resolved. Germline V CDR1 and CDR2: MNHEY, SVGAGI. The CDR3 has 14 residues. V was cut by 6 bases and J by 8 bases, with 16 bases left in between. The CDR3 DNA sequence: TGTGCCAGCAGCAGACCCGGGGTAGGGGAAAAACTGTTTTTT. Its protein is CASSRPGVGEKLFF.

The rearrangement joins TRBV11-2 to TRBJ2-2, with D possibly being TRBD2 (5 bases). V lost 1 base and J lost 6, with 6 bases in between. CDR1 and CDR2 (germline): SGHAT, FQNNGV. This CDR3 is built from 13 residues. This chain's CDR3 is CASSLGRSGELFF. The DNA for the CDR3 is TGTGCCAGCAGCTTAGGGAGGTCCGGGGAGCTGTTTTTT.

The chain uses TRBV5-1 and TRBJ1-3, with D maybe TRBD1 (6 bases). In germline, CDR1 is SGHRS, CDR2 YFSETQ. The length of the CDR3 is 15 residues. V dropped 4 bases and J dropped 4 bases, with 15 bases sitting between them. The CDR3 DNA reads TGCGCCAGCAGCCCTGGGGGGGGGCGAGGAAACACCATATATTTT. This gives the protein CASSPGGGRGNTIYF.

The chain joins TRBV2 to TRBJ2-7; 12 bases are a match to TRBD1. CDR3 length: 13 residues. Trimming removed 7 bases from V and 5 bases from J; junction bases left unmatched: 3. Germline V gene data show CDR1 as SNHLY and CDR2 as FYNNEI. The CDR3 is CASKGTGGHEQYF. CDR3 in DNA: TGTGCCAGCAAAGGGACAGGGGGCCACGAGCAGTACTTC. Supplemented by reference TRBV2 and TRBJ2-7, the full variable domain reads EPEVTQTPSHQVTQMGQEVILRCVPISNHLYFYWYRQILGQKVEFLVSFYNNEISEKSEIFDDQFSVERPDGSNFTLKIRSTKLEDSAMYFCASKGTGGHEQYFGPGTRLTVT.

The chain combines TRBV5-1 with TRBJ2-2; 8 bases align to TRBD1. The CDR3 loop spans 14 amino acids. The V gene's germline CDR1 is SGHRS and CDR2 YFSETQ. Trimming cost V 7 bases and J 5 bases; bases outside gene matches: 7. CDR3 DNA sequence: TGCGCCAGCCGCACAGGGGGTAAAACCGGGGAGCTGTTTTTT. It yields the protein CASRTGGKTGELFF.